This T cell receptor (beta chain) originates from a study of cytomegalovirus exposure and HLA in healthy donors. The germline V gene has CDR1 SQVTM and CDR2 ANQGSEA. This CDR3 has 11 amino acids. V was cut by 3 bases and J by 6 bases, with 9 bases left in between. Researchers ran the PCR with 60 Vbeta and 13 Jbeta primers. Profiling relied on immunoSEQ multiplex PCR, and the TCRdb table lists in-frame clones only, not all of them. This sample's table has approximately 100,000 clones. The sequence was collected from a man between 50 and 59 years old in good health and CMV-seronegative. This chain links TRBV29-1 with TRBJ2-7; TRBD2 is a possible D gene (6 bases). The material sequenced was PBMCs. The CDR3 bases are TGCAGCGTTGACGGGGGACCCGAGCAGTACTTC. It specifies CSVDGGPEQYF.